This T cell receptor (beta chain) was observed in a study of blood T cell repertoires in COVID-19. With respect to this clone: This specimen includes other DNA sequences encoding the same CDR3.

Original processing notes: Researchers report that nucleated cell counts were estimated from reference gene primer amplification. The repertoire was sequenced with immunoSEQ multiplex PCR; TCRdb's copy has only in-frame clones and lacks some. Clone size and the V and J calls come from that table; the DNA yielded D and trimming. This sample has tens of thousands of clones, with 65% to 85% found just once. The V gene end was trimmed by 0 bases and the J gene end by 2 bases; junction bases not matched to a gene: 2. The CDR3 is made up of 15 amino acids. Germline-derived CDR1 and CDR2 are SGHTA and FQGNSA.

The sequence derives from a human donor in a cohort sampled during active COVID-19. The genes are TRBV7-2 and TRBJ2-3; 7 positions agree with TRBD2. The sequenced sample consisted of peripheral blood. CDR3 region: CASSLARGNTDTQYF. CDR3 nucleotide sequence: TGTGCCAGCAGCTTAGCGCGGGGGAACACAGATACGCAGTATTTT. Looking up the rest from reference TRBV7-2 and TRBJ2-3 gives the full variable domain: GAGVSQSPSNKVTEKGKDVELRCDPISGHTALYWYRQSLGQGLEFLIYFQGNSAPDKSGLPSDRFSAERTGGSVSTLTIQRTQQEDSAVYLCASSLARGNTDTQYFGPGTRLTVL.